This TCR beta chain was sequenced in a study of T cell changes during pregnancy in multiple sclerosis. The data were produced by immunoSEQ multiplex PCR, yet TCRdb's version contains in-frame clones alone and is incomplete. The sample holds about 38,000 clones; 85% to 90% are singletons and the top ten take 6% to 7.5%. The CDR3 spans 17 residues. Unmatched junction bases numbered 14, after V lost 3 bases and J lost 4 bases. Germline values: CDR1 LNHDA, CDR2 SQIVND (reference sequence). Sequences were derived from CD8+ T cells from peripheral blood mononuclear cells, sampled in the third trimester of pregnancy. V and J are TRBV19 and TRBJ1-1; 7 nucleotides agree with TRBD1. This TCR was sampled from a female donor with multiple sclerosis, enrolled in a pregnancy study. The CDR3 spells CASSIGWGQRKGTEAFF. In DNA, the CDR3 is TGTGCCAGTAGTATCGGATGGGGACAGAGGAAAGGCACTGAAGCTTTCTTT. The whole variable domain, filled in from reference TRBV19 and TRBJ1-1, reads DGGITQSPKYLFRKEGQNVTLSCEQNLNHDAMYWYRQDPGQGLRLIYYSQIVNDFQKGDIAEGYSVSREKKESFPLTVTSAQKNPTAFYLCASSIGWGQRKGTEAFFGQGTRLTVV.